This TCR beta chain was obtained from a study of OX40 agonist ivuxolimab in advanced cancers. Regarding the study as a whole: Fewer expanded clones were found on average in CD4+ than in CD8+ T cells.

Here immunoSEQ multiplex PCR was the method, and the copy in TCRdb shows in-frame clones only, minus some. The table records 90,000 to 100,000 clones, approximately 91% of them present only once. CDR3 length: 13 amino acids. CDR1 is SGHTS and CDR2 is YDEGEE in the germline V gene. V lost 4 bases to trimming and J lost 4 bases, with 9 bases between them. With regard to this clone: The antigen is not known.

Here the sequenced sample was CD4+ or CD8+ T cells sorted from blood, taken in a trial of the OX40 agonist ivuxolimab. The sequence derives from an adult with an advanced solid tumor such as melanoma, head and neck, liver or kidney cancer. V and J are TRBV5-8 and TRBJ2-1, with unresolved D. The CDR3: CASSPIRYNEQFF. The DNA for the CDR3 is TGTGCCAGCAGCCCGATTAGATACAATGAGCAGTTCTTC.